The 26 T cell receptor beta chains below come from one sample, sequenced in a study of blood T cell repertoires in COVID-19. Assay used: immunoSEQ multiplex PCR; TCRdb lists only in-frame clones, some missing. Counted here are hundreds of thousands of clones, more than 75% occurring once; the ten biggest clones make up less than 2.5%. The specimen sequenced was peripheral blood. The source is a woman in her thirties who had recovered from COVID-19.

The gene calls are TRBV5-4 and TRBJ1-1, with TRBD1 matching 7 bases. The CDR3 runs to 14 residues. The germline V gene encodes CDR1 SGHNT and CDR2 YYREEE (reference sequence). With V trimmed by 4 bases and J by 0 bases, 3 bases remained unmatched. The CDR3 loop reads CASSRTGLNTEAFF. As DNA, the CDR3 is TGTGCCAGCAGCCGGACAGGCCTGAACACTGAAGCTTTCTTT.

The gene calls are TRBV21-1 and TRBJ1-5; whether TRBD1, the table's D call, matches the DNA was not checked. TRBV21-1 has pseudogene status. The CDR3 consists of 12 residues. CDR3 protein: CASSKGWTVQHF. The CDR3 DNA follows: TGTGCCAGCAGCAAGGGATGGACAGTACAGCATTTT.

This chain uses TRBV5-1 with TRBJ2-1; D is perhaps TRBD1 (7 bases). CDR1 is SGHRS, CDR2 YFSETQ, per germline. V lost 7 bases to trimming and J lost 6 bases, with 23 bases between them. The CDR3 is 16 amino acids. DNA for the CDR3: TGCGCCAGCGGGTTGGACTACAGGGGAAAATCCAATGAGCAGTTCTTC. Its protein is CASGLDYRGKSNEQFF.

CDR3 DNA: TGTGCCAGCAGCTTAAGGGGACAGGGCTTTAACGGCTACACCTTC. This gives the protein CASSLRGQGFNGYTF. J is TRBJ1-2 and V is TRBV7-2, with 9 nucleotides matching TRBD1. The CDR3 runs to 15 residues. V trimming: 2 bases; J trimming: 8 bases; junction bases outside the gene matches: 9. The germline V gene has CDR1 SGHTA and CDR2 FQGNSA. Complete variable domain (other parts from reference TRBV7-2 and TRBJ1-2): GAGVSQSPSNKVTEKGKDVELRCDPISGHTALYWYRQSLGQGLEFLIYFQGNSAPDKSGLPSDRFSAERTGGSVSTLTIQRTQQEDSAVYLCASSLRGQGFNGYTFGSGTRLTVV.

In DNA form, the CDR3 reads TGTGCCACCAGTGATTTCGCCGGGGAGCTGTTTTTT. As protein: CATSDFAGELFF. The chain recombines TRBV24-1 with TRBJ2-2; D is undetermined. The CDR3 consists of 12 residues. Deletions cut 1 base from V and 6 bases from J, with 2 bases between. The germline gives CDR1 KGHDR, CDR2 SFDVKD.

The rearrangement uses TRBV7-9 and TRBJ2-5; perhaps TRBD2 as D (5 bases). CDR3 size: 12 residues. CDR1 and CDR2 from the germline V gene are SEHNR and FQNEAQ (reference sequence). V lost 5 bases and J 7 bases, leaving 11 bases between the germline ends. The DNA of the CDR3 is TGTGCCAGCAGCCGGGGTCTCGGGACCCAGTACTTC. This translates into CASSRGLGTQYF.

This chain joins TRBV5-6 and TRBJ2-1, with D perhaps TRBD2 (5 bases). The germline V and J ends were trimmed by 4 bases and 13 bases, with 15 bases remaining between them. CDR3 length: 12 residues. Germline V gene sequence: CDR1 SGHDT, CDR2 YYEEEE. The CDR3 bases are TGTGCCAGCAGCCCTGTATCGGGGAAACAGTTCTTC. This encodes CASSPVSGKQFF.

This clone is a singleton in its sample. The chain has TRBV5-1 and TRBJ1-4; 7 bases match TRBD1. CDR1 SGHRS and CDR2 YFSETQ come from the germline V gene. V lost 2 bases, J lost 5 bases, and 3 bases stayed unmatched. This CDR3 contains 14 residues. CDR3 protein: CASSFSGGNEKLFF. CDR3 nucleotide sequence: TGCGCCAGCAGCTTTTCAGGGGGAAATGAAAAACTGTTTTTT.

The chain links TRBV3-1 (or the pseudogene TRBV3-2) to TRBJ2-3; TRBD2 agrees at 14 bases. This CDR3 has 18 amino acids. The V and J ends lost 4 bases and 3 bases, in that order; junction bases with no gene match: 9. Germline V gene sequence: CDR1 LGHDT, CDR2 YNNKEL (reference sequence). Here the CDR3 reads CASSLTSGGAMRTDTQYF. CDR3 coding DNA: TGTGCCAGCAGCCTGACTAGCGGGGGGGCAATGAGGACAGATACGCAGTATTTT.

In its sample, this clone was seen once. V and J are TRBV5-1 and TRBJ2-2, with D possibly being TRBD1 (6 bases). The CDR3 contains 16 residues. Trimming pared 4 bases from V and 8 bases from J, leaving 21 bases between. The germline V gene encodes CDR1 SGHRS and CDR2 YFSETQ. This CDR3 is CASSPPGTRGIGELFF. The CDR3 coding sequence is TGCGCCAGCAGCCCCCCCGGGACAAGGGGGATTGGGGAGCTGTTTTTT.

This chain connects TRBV4-2 to TRBJ2-7; 13 bases map to TRBD2. Germline CDR1 and CDR2: LGHNA and YNFKEQ. CDR3 size: 17 residues. Unmatched junction bases numbered 7, after V lost 0 bases and J lost 5 bases. The CDR3 DNA reads TGTGCCAGCAGCCAAGAACTAGCGGGAGGGCCAGGCGACGAGCAGTACTTC. Residues: CASSQELAGGPGDEQYF.

This sequence joins TRBV4-1 and TRBJ2-5, with a tentative D call TRBD1 (6 bases). The V gene's germline CDR1 is MGHRA and CDR2 YSYEKL. V was pared by 1 base and J by 3 bases, with 15 bases between. The CDR3 sequence is 16 residues long. DNA of the CDR3: TGCGCCAGCAGCCAAGTCCCCAGGGGAGTGGAAGAGACCCAGTACTTC. Its translation: CASSQVPRGVEETQYF.

This chain uses TRBV4-1 with TRBJ2-5; 8 positions match TRBD1. Germline CDR1 is MGHRA and CDR2 is YSYEKL. V trimming: 3 bases; J trimming: 4 bases; junction bases outside the gene matches: 7. The CDR3 is 15 residues long. The CDR3 region has the DNA TGCGCCAGCAGCCATGCAGGGGGCATAGGAGAGACCCAGTACTTC. Amino acid sequence: CASSHAGGIGETQYF.

This chain uses TRBV11-2 with TRBJ2-2; TRBD1 might be the D (5 bases). From germline, CDR1 is SGHAT and CDR2 FQNNGV. CDR3 length: 15 amino acids. V lost 5 bases to trimming and J lost 1 base, with 11 bases between them. Here the CDR3 reads CASSPGRVNTGELFF. The CDR3 coding sequence is TGTGCCAGCAGCCCAGGCAGGGTGAACACCGGGGAGCTGTTTTTT. The variable domain in full, completed from reference TRBV11-2 and TRBJ2-2, reads EAGVAQSPRYKIIEKRQSVAFWCNPISGHATLYWYQQILGQGPKLLIQFQNNGVVDDSQLPKDRFSAERLKGVDSTLKIQPAKLEDSAVYLCASSPGRVNTGELFFGEGSRLTVL.

The chain is built from TRBV5-1 and TRBJ2-2; TRBD2 aligns across 9 bases. CDR1 is SGHRS, CDR2 YFSETQ, per germline. This CDR3 contains 16 residues. With 4 bases clipped from V and 4 bases from J, the junction kept 8 bases outside the gene matches. In nucleotides, the CDR3 is TGCGCCAGCAGCCCCCCTGCAGCGGGGGGCACCGGGGAGCTGTTTTTT. Translated: CASSPPAAGGTGELFF.

For the CDR3, the DNA is TGTGCCAGCAGTGAGGGTAACACCGGGGAGCTGTTTTTT. As protein: CASSEGNTGELFF. The chain combines TRBV9 with TRBJ2-2; TRBD2 might be the D (5 bases). Germline CDR1 reads SGDLS; CDR2 reads YYNGEE. The CDR3 length is 13 residues. V was cut by 5 bases and J by 2 bases, with 7 bases left in between.

This chain connects TRBV24-1 to TRBJ2-6, with D tentatively TRBD1 (5 bases). The germline V and J ends were trimmed by 4 bases and 1 base, with 10 bases remaining between them. The CDR3 runs 16 residues. The germline CDR1 and CDR2 sequences are KGHDR and SFDVKD. CDR3: CATSDPDSSGANVLTF. The CDR3 DNA reads TGTGCCACCAGTGACCCAGACAGTTCTGGGGCCAACGTCCTGACTTTC.

The chain joins TRBV18 to TRBJ2-2; 8 bases match TRBD1. V dropped 6 bases and J dropped 4; count of bases not matched to a gene: 7. The CDR3 is 15 residues long. In germline, CDR1 is KGHSH, CDR2 LQKENI. CDR3 region: CASSQGQGGTGELFF. The CDR3 region has the DNA TGTGCCAGCTCCCAAGGACAGGGTGGCACCGGGGAGCTGTTTTTT.

The V gene is TRBV5-6, the J gene TRBJ2-7; 7 bases map to TRBD2. Trimming removed 5 bases from V and 5 bases from J; junction bases left unmatched: 7. The CDR3 has 13 amino acids. Germline V gene sequence: CDR1 SGHDT, CDR2 YYEEEE. Written as DNA, the CDR3 is TGTGCCAGCAGTTTTAGCGGGTTAGACGAGCAGTACTTC. This translates into CASSFSGLDEQYF.

This clone is a singleton in its sample. The V call is TRBV5-1, the J call TRBJ2-3; a possible D gene is TRBD2 (5 bases). Trimming took 4 bases from V and 4 from J, leaving 16 bases between them. Germline CDR1 reads SGHRS; CDR2 reads YFSETQ. The CDR3 covers 15 residues. CDR3 residues: CASSEGGLSADTQYF. CDR3 nucleotides: TGCGCCAGCAGCGAAGGAGGCCTCAGTGCAGATACGCAGTATTTT.

The rearrangement links TRBV4-1 to TRBJ1-6, with D perhaps TRBD1 (5 bases). Between the trimmed V and J ends, which lost 1 base and 7 bases, there was a span of 8 bases. Germline CDR1 and CDR2: MGHRA and YSYEKL. The CDR3 covers 14 residues. CDR3 sequence reads: CASSQVTGNSPLHF. Here the CDR3 DNA reads TGCGCCAGCAGCCAAGTAACAGGAAATTCACCCCTCCACTTT.

The chain employs TRBV3-1 (or the pseudogene TRBV3-2) and TRBJ2-3; 9 nucleotides line up with TRBD1. This CDR3 is built from 15 residues. Germline-derived CDR1 and CDR2 are LGHDT and YNNKEL (reference sequence). Unmatched junction bases numbered 5, after V lost 5 bases and J lost 2 bases. DNA for the CDR3: TGTGCCAGCAGCTTCCGGGACAGGGTCACAGATACGCAGTATTTT. Translating it yields CASSFRDRVTDTQYF.

This clone was counted between two and nine times. The V and J genes are TRBV7-6 and TRBJ2-1, with 11 bases aligning to TRBD2. Germline V CDR1 and CDR2: SGHVS, FNYEAQ. The trim removed 2 bases at V and 7 bases at J, leaving 4 bases unmatched. The CDR3 sequence is 15 residues long. CDR3 amino acids: CASSLLAGGVNEQFF. CDR3 bases: TGTGCCAGCAGCTTATTAGCGGGAGGGGTTAATGAGCAGTTCTTC.

The gene calls are TRBV5-6 and TRBJ1-3; no firm D call. The length of the CDR3 is 15 residues. The germline CDR1 and CDR2 sequences are SGHDT and YYEEEE. V lost 4 bases, J lost 0 bases, and 11 bases lay in between. CDR3 sequence: CASSPAGFSGNTIYF. The CDR3 bases are TGTGCCAGCAGCCCAGCCGGGTTCTCTGGAAACACCATATATTTT.

The chain is built from TRBV5-6 and TRBJ2-1, with a tentative D call TRBD2 (5 bases). The CDR3 totals 14 residues. Between the trimmed V and J ends, which lost 1 base and 3 bases, there was a span of 8 bases. The V gene's germline CDR1 is SGHDT and CDR2 YYEEEE. CDR3 DNA: TGTGCCAGCAGCTTGTCTACTAGCTACAATGAGCAGTTCTTC. Translation gives CASSLSTSYNEQFF.

The chain recombines TRBV10-1 with TRBJ1-2; D is unclear. V was shortened by 0 bases and J by 4 bases, with 9 bases between the two germline ends. CDR3 length: 14 residues. CDR1 and CDR2 from the germline V gene are WNHNN and SYGVQD (reference sequence). CDR3 region: CASSESPEGYGYTF. Here the CDR3 DNA reads TGCGCCAGCAGTGAGTCACCGGAGGGCTATGGCTACACCTTC.